These 8 T cell receptor beta chains originate from one sample sequenced in a study of blood T cell repertoires in COVID-19. Using immunoSEQ multiplex PCR, the repertoire was profiled, and TCRdb retains in-frame clones only, with some absent. The sample records more than 150,000 clones, approximately 86% being singletons. The sequenced sample consisted of PBMCs or T cells enriched from blood (not recorded which). The receptors stem from a woman aged 25 to 39 who had recovered from COVID-19.

V is TRBV4-1 and J is TRBJ1-1; D uncertain. The CDR3 extends over 13 amino acids. Germline CDR1 and CDR2: MGHRA and YSYEKL. Trimming took off 1 base at V and 1 base at J, with 4 bases between the two ends. The CDR3 sequence is CASSQASNTEAFF. Written as DNA, the CDR3 is TGCGCCAGCAGCCAAGCCTCGAACACTGAAGCTTTCTTT.

In its sample, this clone was seen a few times. The chain employs TRBV3-1 (or the pseudogene TRBV3-2) and TRBJ2-1; 13 bases agree with TRBD2. The CDR3 has 14 residues. The trim removed 11 bases at V and 6 bases at J, leaving 7 bases unmatched. Per the germline V gene, CDR1 is LGHDT and CDR2 is YNNKEL (reference sequence). The CDR3 loop is CACGLAGVSNEQFF. The CDR3 DNA sequence: TGTGCCTGCGGACTAGCGGGAGTCTCCAATGAGCAGTTCTTC.

The chain links TRBV21-1 to TRBJ1-1; the D segment call TRBD1 is taken from the table without a DNA check. TRBV21-1 is designated a pseudogene. The CDR3 totals 17 residues. The CDR3 loop is CASSIIGTGIMNTEAFF. The CDR3 region has the DNA TGTGCCAGCAGCATAATCGGGACAGGGATCATGAACACTGAAGCTTTCTTT.

V gene TRBV6-5 combines with J gene TRBJ1-2, with TRBD1 matching 8 bases. The germline V gene encodes CDR1 MNHEY and CDR2 SVGAGI. This CDR3 spans 14 amino acids. The ends lost 5 bases at V and 4 bases at J; junction bases unmatched: 6. As DNA, the CDR3 is TGTGCCAGCAGTCCCACGGGACAGGCCTATGGCTACACCTTC. It encodes CASSPTGQAYGYTF.

This sequence joins TRBV7-9 and TRBJ1-1; D uncertain. This CDR3 spans 13 amino acids. The V gene lost 5 bases and the J gene lost 5 bases, with 12 bases spanning the gap. Germline-derived CDR1 and CDR2 are SEHNR and FQNEAQ (reference sequence). The CDR3 protein is CASSPDTATEAFF. The DNA for the CDR3 is TGTGCCAGCAGCCCTGACACGGCGACTGAAGCTTTCTTT.

V and J are TRBV11-3 and TRBJ1-2; no clear D gene. CDR3 length: 13 amino acids. Germline V CDR1 and CDR2: SGHNT, YENEEA. Trimming stripped 1 base from V and 7 bases from J, with 10 bases between. CDR3 nucleotides: TGTGCCAGCAGCTTAGCAGACATGGGTGGCTACACCTTC. Its translation: CASSLADMGGYTF.

The rearrangement uses TRBV7-8 and TRBJ2-7; TRBD2 aligns across 14 bases. Germline CDR1 is SGHVS and CDR2 is FQNEAQ. Trimming at V came to 5 bases and at J to 2 bases, leaving 14 bases not matched to a gene. This CDR3 has 19 residues. The chain's CDR3 is CASSTRLAGGHTSTYEQYF. CDR3 DNA: TGTGCCAGCAGCACCAGACTAGCGGGAGGGCACACATCAACCTACGAGCAGTACTTC.

The rearrangement links TRBV29-1 to TRBJ2-3; TRBD1 agrees at 9 bases. The CDR3 consists of 14 residues. Per germline, CDR1 SQVTM and CDR2 ANQGSEA. V lost 7 bases to trimming and J lost 5 bases; unmatched junction nucleotides: 10. CDR3 amino acids: CSGNTGGRGDTQYF. For the CDR3, the DNA is TGCAGCGGTAACACAGGGGGCCGAGGAGATACGCAGTATTTT.